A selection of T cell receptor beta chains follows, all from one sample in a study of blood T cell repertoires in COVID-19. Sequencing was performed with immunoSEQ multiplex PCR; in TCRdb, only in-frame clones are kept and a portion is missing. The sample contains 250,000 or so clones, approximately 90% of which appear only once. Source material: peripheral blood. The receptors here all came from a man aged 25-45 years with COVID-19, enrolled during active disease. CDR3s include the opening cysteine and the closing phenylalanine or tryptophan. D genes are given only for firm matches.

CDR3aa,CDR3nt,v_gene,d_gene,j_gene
CASSDGVISGNTIYF,TGTGCCAGCAGCGACGGGGTTATCTCTGGAAACACCATATATTTT,TRBV2,NA,TRBJ1-3
CASSLFSGEVPLHF,TGTGCCAGCAGCTTGTTTTCAGGGGAAGTACCCCTCCACTTT,TRBV5-4,NA,TRBJ1-6
CASSMRSLGTGELFF,TGTGCCAGTAGTATGCGATCTCTAGGAACCGGGGAGCTGTTTTTT,TRBV19,NA,TRBJ2-2
CASSPETGDNSPLHF,TGTGCCAGCAGTCCAGAGACAGGAGATAATTCACCCCTCCACTTT,TRBV27,NA,TRBJ1-6
CAWSSDRRSGANVLTF,TGTGCCTGGAGTTCTGACAGACGCTCTGGGGCCAACGTCCTGACTTTC,TRBV30,NA,TRBJ2-6
CASSLRLEGEQYF,TGTGCCAGCAGTTTGCGCCTGGAGGGCGAGCAGTACTTC,TRBV28,NA,TRBJ2-7
CASREDSLTEAFF,TGCGCCAGCAGAGAGGACAGCCTCACTGAAGCTTTCTTT,TRBV5-1,NA,TRBJ1-1
CASSSGPGQRFYGYTF,TGTGCCAGTAGTTCCGGGCCGGGACAGAGATTCTATGGCTACACCTTC,TRBV19,TRBD1,TRBJ1-2
CASSLNRALNTEAFF,TGTGCCAGCAGCCTCAACAGGGCTTTGAACACTGAAGCTTTCTTT,TRBV7-9,NA,TRBJ1-1
CSVEDSDGANYGYTF,TGCAGCGTTGAGGATTCTGACGGAGCTAACTATGGCTACACCTTC,TRBV29-1,NA,TRBJ1-2
CASSLWGDLETQYF,TGTGCCAGCAGTCTTTGGGGGGACCTGGAGACCCAGTACTTC,TRBV9,NA,TRBJ2-5
CASSPDRVNYGYTF,TGTGCCAGCTCACCAGACAGGGTTAACTATGGCTACACCTTC,TRBV18,TRBD1,TRBJ1-2
CASSFPPGGTYGYTF,TGTGCCAGCAGCTTCCCGCCAGGGGGGACCTATGGCTACACCTTC,TRBV11-2,TRBD1,TRBJ1-2
CASSPPYSNQPQHF,TGTGCCAGCTCACCCCCCTATAGCAATCAGCCCCAGCATTTT,TRBV18,NA,TRBJ1-5
CASSLWGGRNNEQFF,TGTGCCAGCAGTTTATGGGGGGGGAGAAACAATGAGCAGTTCTTC,TRBV28,TRBD2,TRBJ2-1
CASSPELTGDSPLHF,TGCGCCAGCAGCCCCGAACTTACAGGGGATTCACCCCTCCACTTT,TRBV4-3,TRBD1,TRBJ1-6
CASSDGTGGNQPQHF,TGTGCCAGCAGTGACGGGACAGGGGGGAATCAGCCCCAGCATTTT,TRBV6-4,TRBD1,TRBJ1-5
CASSYDRAGNQPQHF,TGTGCCAGCAGTTACGACAGGGCCGGCAATCAGCCCCAGCATTTT,TRBV2,TRBD1,TRBJ1-5
CASSVDRLNSPLHF,TGCGCCAGCAGCGTGGACAGGCTTAATTCACCCCTCCACTTT,TRBV5-1,TRBD1,TRBJ1-6
CASTVGGLPYNEQFF,TGTGCCAGCACCGTGGGGGGACTACCATACAATGAGCAGTTCTTC,TRBV7-6,TRBD2,TRBJ2-1
CASRARGGGEKLFF,TGTGCCAGCAGAGCCCGGGGGGGAGGGGAAAAACTGTTTTTT,TRBV6-5,NA,TRBJ1-4
CASSVVGRLITGELFF,TGTGCCAGCAGCGTAGTCGGGAGACTTATCACCGGGGAGCTGTTTTTT,TRBV9,NA,TRBJ2-2
CATSDYRGEQYF,TGTGCCACCAGTGACTACAGGGGCGAGCAGTACTTC,TRBV24-1,TRBD1,TRBJ2-7
CASSHRLAGVNEQFF,TGTGCCAGCAGCCACCGACTAGCGGGGGTGAATGAGCAGTTCTTC,TRBV7-3,TRBD2,TRBJ2-1
CASSLVGRGLAEQYF,TGCGCCAGCAGCTTGGTAGGCAGGGGGTTGGCCGAGCAGTACTTC,TRBV5-1,TRBD1,TRBJ2-7
CATSDSQRGGTGELFF,TGTGCCACCAGTGACTCCCAACGGGGGGGTACCGGGGAGCTGTTTTTT,TRBV24-1,TRBD2,TRBJ2-2
CASSLGHSGANVLTF,TGTGCCAGCAGTTTAGGCCACTCTGGGGCCAACGTCCTGACTTTC,TRBV27,NA,TRBJ2-6